Listed below are T cell receptor beta chains from one sample, sequenced in a study of primary melanoma T cells and metastatic recurrence. Here immunoSEQ multiplex PCR was the method, and the copy in TCRdb shows in-frame clones only, minus some. The repertoire includes about 270 clones, around 86% of them detected once, and about a tenth sits in the top ten. The sequencing sample was made of melanoma tumor tissue. The receptor set was obtained from a human donor with melanoma. Each CDR3 is given with its conserved first and last residue. Each record gives: D gene, clone size, V gene, J gene, CDR3 protein, CDR3 DNA. The D gene is left open where the match is weak. Only some rows state a clone size, as once, few, many or a class for expanded clones.

NA,NA,TRBV11-3,TRBJ1-6,CASSLDGQYSPLHF,TGTGCCAGCAGCTTGGATGGACAGTACTCACCCCTCCACTTT
NA,NA,TRBV11-3,TRBJ2-2,CASSLGQAIISGELFF,TGTGCCAGCAGCTTGGGCCAGGCCATCATCAGCGGGGAGCTGTTTTTT
TRBD1,NA,TRBV19,TRBJ1-1,CASSISPGQGPDTEAFF,TGTGCCAGTAGTATATCTCCGGGACAGGGACCGGACACTGAAGCTTTCTTT
TRBD2,once,TRBV14,TRBJ2-6,CASSRGLAGGGANVLTF,TGTGCCAGCAGCCGAGGACTAGCGGGGGGAGGGGCCAACGTCCTGACTTTC
NA,once,TRBV18,TRBJ2-1,CASSTGSYNEQFF,TGTGCCAGCTCAACAGGCTCCTACAATGAGCAGTTCTTC
TRBD2,NA,TRBV11-3,TRBJ2-3,CASSRLTSGGAWDTQYF,TGTGCCAGCAGCCGGCTGACTAGCGGGGGGGCTTGGGATACGCAGTATTTT
NA,few,TRBV1,TRBJ2-7,CASSQGQGGYEQYF,TGCGCCAGCAGCCAGGGACAGGGGGGCTACGAGCAGTACTTC
NA,NA,TRBV19,TRBJ1-3,CASTPTGGFIGNTIYF,TGTGCCAGTACCCCCACTGGGGGTTTTATAGGAAACACCATATATTTT
TRBD1,NA,TRBV6-8,TRBJ1-1,CASRPGQGDTEAFF,TGTGCCAGCAGACCGGGACAGGGGGACACTGAAGCTTTCTTT